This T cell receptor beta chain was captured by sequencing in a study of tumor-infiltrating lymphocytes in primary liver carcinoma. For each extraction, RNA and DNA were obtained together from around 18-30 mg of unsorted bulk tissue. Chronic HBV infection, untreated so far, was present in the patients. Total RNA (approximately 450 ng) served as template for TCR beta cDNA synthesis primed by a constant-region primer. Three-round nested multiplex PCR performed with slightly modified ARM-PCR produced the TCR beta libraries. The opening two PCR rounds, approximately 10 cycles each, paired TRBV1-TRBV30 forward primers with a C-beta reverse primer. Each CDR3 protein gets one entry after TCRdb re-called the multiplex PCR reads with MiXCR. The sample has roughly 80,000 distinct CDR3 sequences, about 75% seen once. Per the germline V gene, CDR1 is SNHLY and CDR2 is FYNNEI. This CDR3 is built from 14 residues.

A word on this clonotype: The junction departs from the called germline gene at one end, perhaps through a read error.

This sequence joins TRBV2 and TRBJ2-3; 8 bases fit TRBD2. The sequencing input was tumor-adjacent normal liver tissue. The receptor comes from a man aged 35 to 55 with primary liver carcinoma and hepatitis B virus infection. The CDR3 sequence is CVSSGTRGRNTQYF. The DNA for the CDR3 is TGTGTCAGCAGTGGGACTAGAGGGCGAAATACGCAGTATTTT.